This T cell receptor beta chain was retrieved from a study of OX40 agonist ivuxolimab in advanced cancers. For this clone: Its antigen remains unidentified.

V lost 1 base to trimming and J lost 6 bases, with 10 bases between them. CDR3 length: 14 amino acids. Germline CDR1 is ENHRY and CDR2 is SYGVKD. Study observations and caveats: At doses 0.1 to 3.0 mg/kg, CD4+ and CD8+ clones expanded. Partial responders dosed at 0.1-3.0 mg/kg displayed clonal expansion ranking among the lowest.

The protocol was immunoSEQ multiplex PCR, while the TCRdb copy is restricted to in-frame clones and leaves out a portion. This table has tens of thousands of clones, under 95% appearing once. With baseline, cycle 4 day 1, and cycle 7 day 1 as timepoints, blood was sampled. The sample in question was CD4+ or CD8+ T cells sorted from blood, obtained in a trial of the OX40 agonist ivuxolimab. The TCR comes from an adult with an advanced solid tumor such as melanoma, head and neck, liver or kidney cancer. The chain carries TRBV10-3 and TRBJ1-5; D is perhaps TRBD1 (6 bases). The CDR3 spells CAISELQGPQPQHF. In DNA form, the CDR3 reads TGTGCCATCAGTGAGTTACAGGGCCCTCAGCCCCAGCATTTT.